These 30 T cell receptor beta chains were all obtained from the same sample, sequenced in a study of blood T cell repertoires in COVID-19. Measured with immunoSEQ multiplex PCR; TCRdb has only the in-frame clones, and not every one. The sample lists fewer than 250,000 clones; around nine tenths were seen once. The sequencing sample was made of peripheral blood. All receptors derive from a man aged 25-45 years with acute or convalescent COVID-19.

This clone has a handful of counts. The CDR3 bases are TGTGCTAGTGGTTTAGACAGGGGCGTGAACACTGAAGCTTTCTTT. The encoded protein is CASGLDRGVNTEAFF. The chain employs TRBV12-5 and TRBJ1-1, with 8 bases that match TRBD1. Germline V gene sequence: CDR1 LGHNT, CDR2 FRNRAP. This CDR3 comprises 15 residues. With V trimmed by 3 bases and J by 0 bases, 3 bases remained unmatched.

This rearrangement joins TRBV20-1 to TRBJ1-2; tentative D call: TRBD1 (6 bases). Trimming stripped 3 bases from V and 7 bases from J, with 15 bases between. Looked up from germline, CDR1 is DFQATT and CDR2 is SNEGSKA (reference sequence). The CDR3 contains 13 residues. The CDR3 sequence: CSASTTGKGGYTF. As DNA, the CDR3 is TGCAGTGCTAGTACCACAGGGAAGGGTGGCTACACCTTC.

The rearrangement links TRBV9 to TRBJ2-6; D possibly corresponds to TRBD2 (7 bases). The ends were cut back, 4 bases at V and 1 base at J, with 15 bases in the middle. The CDR3 extends over 17 amino acids. Germline V lookup: CDR1 SGDLS, CDR2 YYNGEE. For the CDR3, the DNA is TGTGCCAGCAGCCAGGGGAGGGGAGTATCTGGGGCCAACGTCCTGACTTTC. It codes for CASSQGRGVSGANVLTF.

The chain joins TRBV29-1 to TRBJ2-3; 7 bases match TRBD1. The germline CDR1 and CDR2 sequences are SQVTM and ANQGSEA. There are 14 residues in the CDR3. J lost 4 bases, V lost 6 bases, and 10 bases had no gene match. The CDR3 DNA sequence: TGCAGCGTGAGGGGGAGACAGGGTCCAGATACGCAGTATTTT. It translates to CSVRGRQGPDTQYF.

The rearrangement uses TRBV27 and TRBJ2-1; 8 bases fit TRBD2. Germline-derived CDR1 and CDR2 are MNHEY and SMNVEV (reference sequence). The V and J ends lost 9 bases and 0 bases, in that order; junction bases with no gene match: 4. This CDR3 is built from 14 residues. DNA for the CDR3: TGTGCCAGTCACGGGACTAGCTCCTACAATGAGCAGTTCTTC. Translated: CASHGTSSYNEQFF.

This chain joins TRBV13 and TRBJ2-7; the D gene is possibly TRBD2 (6 bases). Germline CDR1 reads PRHDT; CDR2 reads FYEKMQ (reference sequence). The V gene lost 5 bases and the J gene lost 4 bases, with 9 bases spanning the gap. The CDR3 length is 12 residues. CDR3 sequence reads: CASSARGYEQYF. The CDR3 DNA reads as TGTGCCAGCAGCGCTCGGGGGTACGAGCAGTACTTC.

This clone has more than one count but fewer than ten. This chain links TRBV5-1 with TRBJ1-2; TRBD1 is a possible D gene (5 bases). The CDR3 extends over 13 amino acids. Per germline, CDR1 SGHRS and CDR2 YFSETQ. V gave up 3 bases and J gave up 6 bases, with 12 bases separating them. The CDR3 loop is CASSSGHLNGYTF. The DNA for the CDR3 is TGCGCCAGCAGCTCTGGACACCTGAATGGCTACACCTTC. The variable domain in full, completed from reference TRBV5-1 and TRBJ1-2, reads KAGVTQTPRYLIKTRGQQVTLSCSPISGHRSVSWYQQTPGQGLQFLFEYFSETQRNKGNFPGRFSGRQFSNSRSEMNVSTLELGDSALYLCASSSGHLNGYTFGSGTRLTVV.

The chain joins TRBV7-2 to TRBJ2-5, with D possibly TRBD2 on 5 matching bases. The CDR3 extends over 14 amino acids. Per the germline V gene, CDR1 is SGHTA and CDR2 is FQGNSA. Between the trimmed V and J ends, which lost 2 bases and 3 bases, there was a span of 10 bases. The CDR3: CASSLSRSEETQYF. The CDR3 nucleotides are TGTGCCAGCAGCTTAAGTCGTAGCGAAGAGACCCAGTACTTC.

This chain uses TRBV10-1 with TRBJ2-5; tentatively, D is TRBD2 (6 bases). Trimming cost V 0 bases and J 4 bases, with 12 bases left between them. This CDR3 has 15 residues. CDR1 WNHNN and CDR2 SYGVQD come from the germline V gene (reference sequence). The CDR3 sequence: CASSESPAGRETQYF. The CDR3 coding sequence is TGCGCCAGCAGTGAGTCTCCCGCGGGGAGAGAGACCCAGTACTTC.

J is TRBJ1-1 and V is TRBV28, with D maybe TRBD1 (6 bases). The CDR3 is 12 residues long. Germline V gene lookup returns CDR1 MDHEN and CDR2 SYDVKM. Trimming left V 5 bases short and J 11 bases short, with 15 bases between. CDR3 sequence reads: CASSALQGRAFF. CDR3 sequence (DNA): TGTGCCAGCAGTGCACTCCAGGGGCGGGCTTTCTTT.

The chain links TRBV15 to TRBJ2-7; D may be TRBD2 (7 bases). V lost 5 bases to trimming and J lost 0 bases, with 14 bases between them. The CDR3 is made up of 15 amino acids. Germline CDR1 LNHNV, CDR2 YYDKDF (reference sequence). The CDR3 protein is CATSARGASSYEQYF. In DNA form, the CDR3 reads TGTGCCACCAGCGCCCGGGGGGCTAGCTCCTACGAGCAGTACTTC. Full variable domain (rest looked up from reference TRBV15 and TRBJ2-7): DAMVIQNPRYQVTQFGKPVTLSCSQTLNHNVMYWYQQKSSQAPKLLFHYYDKDFNNEADTPDNFQSRRPNTSFCFLDIRSPGLGDTAMYLCATSARGASSYEQYFGPGTRLTVT.

The CDR3 DNA reads as TGTGCCTGGAGTGTAACAGGGGGCTCTGGAAACACCATATATTTT. Protein: CAWSVTGGSGNTIYF. This rearrangement joins TRBV30 to TRBJ1-3; 8 bases align to TRBD1. Germline-derived CDR1 and CDR2 are GTSNPN and SVGIG (reference sequence). This CDR3 spans 15 amino acids. J was trimmed by 0 bases and V by 0 bases; bases with no gene match: 1. The full variable domain, its missing parts supplied by reference TRBV30 and TRBJ1-3, is SQTIHQWPATLVQPVGSPLSLECTVEGTSNPNLYWYRQAAGRGLQLLFYSVGIGQISSEVPQNLSASRPQDRQFILSSKKLLLSDSGFYLCAWSVTGGSGNTIYFGEGSWLTVV.

The chain has TRBV5-1 and TRBJ2-5; 11 bases match TRBD2. With 4 bases clipped from V and 3 bases from J, the junction kept 2 bases outside the gene matches. The germline V gene encodes CDR1 SGHRS and CDR2 YFSETQ. The CDR3 contains 14 residues. In nucleotides, the CDR3 is TGCGCCAGCAGCAAGGGACTAGCGGAAGAGACCCAGTACTTC. The encoded protein is CASSKGLAEETQYF.

The chain employs TRBV28 and TRBJ1-1; a weak D match, TRBD1 (5 bases). The CDR3 has 15 amino acids. CDR1 is MDHEN, CDR2 SYDVKM, per germline. V lost 1 base to trimming and J lost 1 base, with 10 bases between them. The CDR3 protein is CASSLSSGPNTEAFF. For the CDR3, the DNA is TGTGCCAGCAGTTTATCCTCAGGGCCGAACACTGAAGCTTTCTTT.

The rearrangement links TRBV5-3 to TRBJ1-3; D is uncertain. TRBV5-3 counts as an open reading frame of uncertain function. The CDR3 runs to 14 residues. V lost 10 bases and J 3 bases, leaving 17 bases between the germline ends. The DNA of the CDR3 is TGTGCCTTTCCGAATCTCTGGAGTGGAAACACCATATATTTT. Translating gives CAFPNLWSGNTIYF.

The chain uses TRBV2 and TRBJ1-3, with D perhaps TRBD1 (6 bases). V shed 5 bases and J shed 3 bases, with 14 bases lying between them. CDR1 and CDR2 (germline): SNHLY, FYNNEI. There are 15 residues in the CDR3. The CDR3 DNA sequence: TGTGCCAGCAGTAGGGGGGGACCCCTTGGAAACACCATATATTTT. Translated: CASSRGGPLGNTIYF.

J is TRBJ2-7 and V is TRBV7-8; D is possibly TRBD1 (6 bases). The V end was cut by 5 bases, the J end by 0 bases, with 14 bases between. This CDR3 spans 15 amino acids. CDR1 is SGHVS, CDR2 FQNEAQ, per germline. The chain's CDR3 is CASSAGAGVSYEQYF. CDR3 bases: TGTGCCAGCAGCGCCGGTGCAGGGGTCTCCTACGAGCAGTACTTC. Filled out from reference TRBV7-8 and TRBJ2-7, the complete variable domain reads GAGVSQSPRYKVAKRGQDVALRCDPISGHVSLFWYQQALGQGPEFLTYFQNEAQLDKSGLPSDRFFAERPEGSVSTLKIQRTQQEDSAVYLCASSAGAGVSYEQYFGPGTRLTVT.

The chain couples TRBV6-5 to TRBJ2-1; D is possibly TRBD2 (6 bases). This CDR3 region has 13 residues. V was trimmed by 6 bases and J by 15 bases, leaving 21 bases between them. Germline V gives CDR1 MNHEY, CDR2 SVGAGI. The CDR3 nucleotides read TGTGCCAGCAGATCGACCATAGCGGAGGCCTGGTTCTTC. Its protein is CASRSTIAEAWFF.

The V and J genes are TRBV15 and TRBJ2-7; perhaps TRBD2 as D (8 bases). CDR1 and CDR2 from the germline V gene are LNHNV and YYDKDF (reference sequence). V lost 3 bases and J lost 7, with 25 bases in between. The CDR3 loop spans 17 amino acids. CDR3: CATSRRGPAGVWGEQYF. The CDR3 bases are TGTGCCACCAGCAGGAGGGGGCCAGCGGGAGTATGGGGTGAGCAGTACTTC.

CDR3 nucleotides: TGTGCCAGCAGCCTTAGCACAGATACGCAGTATTTT. Translating it yields CASSLSTDTQYF. The chain couples TRBV7-6 to TRBJ2-3; D remains ambiguous. In germline, CDR1 is SGHVS, CDR2 FNYEAQ. Trimming pared 5 bases from V and 0 bases from J, leaving 3 bases between. CDR3 length: 12 amino acids.

V and J are TRBV7-2 and TRBJ1-3, with 8 bases aligning to TRBD1. V shed 5 bases, J shed 0 bases, and the junction held 6 bases outside the gene matches. The length of the CDR3 is 16 residues. CDR1 is SGHTA and CDR2 is FQGNSA in the germline V gene. The DNA of the CDR3 is TGTGCCAGCAGCGCCCTGGGACAGGACTCTGGAAACACCATATATTTT. It yields the protein CASSALGQDSGNTIYF.

This chain links TRBV7-9 with TRBJ1-1; D unresolved. The CDR3 is 15 residues long. Germline V CDR1 and CDR2: SEHNR, FQNEAQ (reference sequence). V dropped 1 base and J dropped 5 bases, with 14 bases sitting between them. CDR3 nucleotides: TGTGCCAGCAGCTTAGGCAGTGGGAGGGATACTGAAGCTTTCTTT. Its protein is CASSLGSGRDTEAFF.

The V and J genes are TRBV6-6 and TRBJ1-2; no clear D. From germline, CDR1 is MNHNY and CDR2 SVGAGI (reference sequence). Trimming took off 0 bases at V and 6 bases at J, with 14 bases between the two ends. The CDR3 extends over 15 amino acids. The CDR3 protein is CASSYSLGTTDGYTF. In DNA form, the CDR3 reads TGTGCCAGCAGTTACTCGCTGGGTACAACAGATGGCTACACCTTC.

V and J are TRBV6-5 and TRBJ2-7; D remains unclear. The CDR3 has 14 residues. CDR1 is MNHEY, CDR2 SVGAGI, per germline. The germline V and J ends were trimmed by 7 bases and 0 bases, with 13 bases remaining between them. The CDR3 DNA sequence: TGTGCCAGCATTTCGGTCCTAGACTCCTACGAGCAGTACTTC. Translation: CASISVLDSYEQYF.

The chain links TRBV7-9 to TRBJ2-1; TRBD1 is a possible D gene (6 bases). The CDR3 loop spans 15 amino acids. The V and J ends lost 5 bases and 0 bases respectively, with 11 bases between them. The germline V gene encodes CDR1 SEHNR and CDR2 FQNEAQ (reference sequence). The CDR3 nucleotides are TGTGCCAGCAGCCCTACAGGGATCTCCTACAATGAGCAGTTCTTC. Translating it yields CASSPTGISYNEQFF.

The V call is TRBV9, the J call TRBJ2-1, with 9 bases that match TRBD2. V trimming: 0 bases; J trimming: 7 bases; junction bases outside the gene matches: 5. The CDR3 consists of 15 residues. The V gene's germline CDR1 is SGDLS and CDR2 YYNGEE. The CDR3 loop is CASSVVSGGINEQFF. The CDR3 region has the DNA TGTGCCAGCAGCGTAGTAAGCGGGGGGATTAATGAGCAGTTCTTC. Full variable domain (missing parts from reference TRBV9 and TRBJ2-1): DSGVTQTPKHLITATGQRVTLRCSPRSGDLSVYWYQQSLDQGLQFLIQYYNGEERAKGNILERFSAQQFPDLHSELNLSSLELGDSALYFCASSVVSGGINEQFFGPGTRLTVL.

This clone was seen a handful of times. V is TRBV6-1 and J is TRBJ1-2; 7 bases line up with TRBD1. The CDR3 totals 13 residues. J gave up 7 bases and V 1 base, and 3 bases lay outside the gene matches. The germline V gene has CDR1 MNHNS and CDR2 SASEGT. The CDR3 DNA reads as TGTGCCAGCAGTGAAGGTCCAGGGGGTGGCTACACCTTC. It codes for CASSEGPGGGYTF.

The chain is built from TRBV2 and TRBJ2-7; D possibly corresponds to TRBD2 (5 bases). Germline V gene sequence: CDR1 SNHLY, CDR2 FYNNEI. This CDR3 comprises 13 residues. The ends were cut back, 8 bases at V and 3 bases at J, with 14 bases in the middle. Here the CDR3 reads CASRQQLDYEQYF. CDR3 bases: TGTGCCAGCCGACAACAACTAGACTACGAGCAGTACTTC. The whole variable domain, filled in from reference TRBV2 and TRBJ2-7, reads EPEVTQTPSHQVTQMGQEVILRCVPISNHLYFYWYRQILGQKVEFLVSFYNNEISEKSEIFDDQFSVERPDGSNFTLKIRSTKLEDSAMYFCASRQQLDYEQYFGPGTRLTVT.

The chain carries TRBV5-1 and TRBJ2-1, with 10 nucleotides matching TRBD1. CDR1 is SGHRS, CDR2 YFSETQ, per germline. With 4 bases clipped from V and 9 bases from J, the junction kept 4 bases outside the gene matches. This CDR3 contains 13 residues. CDR3 region: CASSIGTGVEQFF. CDR3 DNA sequence: TGCGCCAGCAGCATTGGGACAGGGGTTGAGCAGTTCTTC.

The rearrangement uses TRBV5-5 and TRBJ2-2; perhaps TRBD2 as D (5 bases). Germline CDR1 SGHKS, CDR2 YYEKEE (reference sequence). The CDR3 loop spans 15 amino acids. Trimming cost V 2 bases and J 3 bases, with 11 bases left between them. The chain's CDR3 is CASSFSAGYTGELFF. The CDR3 DNA is TGTGCCAGCAGCTTCTCCGCGGGTTACACCGGGGAGCTGTTTTTT.